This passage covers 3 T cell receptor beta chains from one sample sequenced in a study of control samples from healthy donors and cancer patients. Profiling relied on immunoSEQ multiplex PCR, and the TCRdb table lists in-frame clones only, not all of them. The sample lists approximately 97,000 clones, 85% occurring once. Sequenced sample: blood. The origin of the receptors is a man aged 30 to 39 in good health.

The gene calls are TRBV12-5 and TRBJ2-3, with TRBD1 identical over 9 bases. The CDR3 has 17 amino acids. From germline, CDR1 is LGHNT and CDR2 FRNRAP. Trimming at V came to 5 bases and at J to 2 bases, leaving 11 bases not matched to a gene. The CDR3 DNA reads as TGTGCTAGTGGTCCATCAGGCGGACAGGGGTACACAGATACGCAGTATTTT. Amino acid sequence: CASGPSGGQGYTDTQYF.

DNA for the CDR3: TGTGCCAGCAGTTCAGGGGGTGTTCACTACGAGCAGTACTTC. It encodes CASSSGGVHYEQYF. The chain combines TRBV6-5 with TRBJ2-7; 7 bases match TRBD1. With 4 bases clipped from V and 3 bases from J, the junction kept 6 bases outside the gene matches. In germline, CDR1 is MNHEY, CDR2 SVGAGI. The CDR3 runs to 14 residues.

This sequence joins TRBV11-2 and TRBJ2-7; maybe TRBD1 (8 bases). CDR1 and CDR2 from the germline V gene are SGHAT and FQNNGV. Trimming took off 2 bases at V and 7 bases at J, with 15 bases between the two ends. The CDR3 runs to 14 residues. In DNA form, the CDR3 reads TGTGCCAGCAGCTTAATCCCACAGGGGGGGGAGCAGTACTTC. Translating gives CASSLIPQGGEQYF. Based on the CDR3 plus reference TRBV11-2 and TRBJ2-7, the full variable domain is EAGVAQSPRYKIIEKRQSVAFWCNPISGHATLYWYQQILGQGPKLLIQFQNNGVVDDSQLPKDRFSAERLKGVDSTLKIQPAKLEDSAVYLCASSLIPQGGEQYFGPGTRLTVT.